This TCR beta chain was recorded in a study of sequential checkpoint blockade in melanoma. Treatment given: randomized to nivolumab then ipilimumab (arm A) or the reverse (arm B). Germline V gene lookup returns CDR1 SGHTA and CDR2 FQGTGA. The CDR3 has 13 residues. V gave up 3 bases and J gave up 3 bases, with 9 bases separating them. This clone was seen only once. Other DNA sequences in this sample translate to the same CDR3. Libraries were prepared by immunoSEQ multiplex PCR; TCRdb keeps only in-frame clonotypes and omits some of them. In the table there are roughly 20,000 clones, 55% to 75% of which are singletons.

J is TRBJ2-7 and V is TRBV7-3; the D gene is possibly TRBD1 (5 bases). The starting material was CD8+ T cells sorted from blood (inferred from file names), obtained from a patient given nivolumab and ipilimumab in sequence. The clonotype comes from a human donor with melanoma. The CDR3 sequence is CASSLGQLYEQYF. In nucleotides, the CDR3 is TGTGCCAGCAGCTTGGGGCAGCTCTACGAGCAGTACTTC. The full variable domain, rest sourced from reference TRBV7-3 and TRBJ2-7, is GAGVSQTPSNKVTEKGKYVELRCDPISGHTALYWYRQSLGQGPEFLIYFQGTGAADDSGLPNDRFFAVRPEGSVSTLKIQRTERGDSAVYLCASSLGQLYEQYFGPGTRLTVT.